This T cell receptor (beta chain) was sequenced during a study of OX40 agonist ivuxolimab in advanced cancers. Turning to the study itself: Ivuxolimab, an antibody that agonizes OX40 (CD134), was administered to the patients. Enrolled patients in dose escalation had cancers that were hepatocellular carcinoma, melanoma, renal cell or head and neck cancer. A mean age of roughly 62 years, range roughly 20 to 85, was recorded, and 70% to 85% were male. Study-level findings and limits: At doses 0.1 to 3.0 mg/kg, CD4+ and CD8+ clones expanded.

With respect to this clone: Its specificity is unknown.

Here immunoSEQ multiplex PCR was the method, and the copy in TCRdb shows in-frame clones only, minus some. The repertoire holds approximately 39,000 clones, with approximately 90% as singletons. CDR3 size: 16 residues. The junction had 7 bases not matched to a gene; V was cut back by 6 bases and J by 4 bases. Germline V gene sequence: CDR1 LNHDA, CDR2 SQIVND (reference sequence). This sequence was found in an adult with an advanced solid tumor such as melanoma, head and neck, liver or kidney cancer. This chain connects TRBV19 to TRBJ2-5; 14 positions agree with TRBD2. Sequencing was performed on CD4+ or CD8+ T cells sorted from blood, taken in a trial of the OX40 agonist ivuxolimab. The CDR3 sequence is CASRSGLAGEGETQYF. CDR3 bases: TGTGCCAGTAGATCGGGACTAGCGGGAGAAGGAGAGACCCAGTACTTC.